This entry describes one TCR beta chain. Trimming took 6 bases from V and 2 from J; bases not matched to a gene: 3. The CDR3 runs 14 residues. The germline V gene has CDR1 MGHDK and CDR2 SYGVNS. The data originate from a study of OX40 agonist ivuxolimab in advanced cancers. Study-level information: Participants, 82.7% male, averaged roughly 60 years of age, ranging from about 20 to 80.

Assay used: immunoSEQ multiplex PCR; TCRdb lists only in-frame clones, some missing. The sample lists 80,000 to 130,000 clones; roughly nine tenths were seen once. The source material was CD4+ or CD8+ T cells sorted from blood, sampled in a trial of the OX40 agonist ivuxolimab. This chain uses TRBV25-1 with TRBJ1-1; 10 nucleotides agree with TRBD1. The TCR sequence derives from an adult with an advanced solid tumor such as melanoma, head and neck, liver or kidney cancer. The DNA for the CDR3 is TGTGCCAGCAGGGACAGGGGGAAAAACACTGAAGCTTTCTTT. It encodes CASRDRGKNTEAFF.